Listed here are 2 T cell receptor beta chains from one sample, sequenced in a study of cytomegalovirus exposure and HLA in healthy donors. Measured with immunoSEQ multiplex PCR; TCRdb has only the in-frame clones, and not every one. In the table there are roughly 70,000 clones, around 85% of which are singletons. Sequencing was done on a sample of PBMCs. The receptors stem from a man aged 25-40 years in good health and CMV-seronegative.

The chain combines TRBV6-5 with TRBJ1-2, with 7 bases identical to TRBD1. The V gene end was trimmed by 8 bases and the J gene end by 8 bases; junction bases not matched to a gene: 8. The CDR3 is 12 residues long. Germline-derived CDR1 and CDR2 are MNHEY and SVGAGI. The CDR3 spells CASLGQKEGYTF. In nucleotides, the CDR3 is TGTGCCAGCCTGGGACAGAAGGAAGGCTACACCTTC.

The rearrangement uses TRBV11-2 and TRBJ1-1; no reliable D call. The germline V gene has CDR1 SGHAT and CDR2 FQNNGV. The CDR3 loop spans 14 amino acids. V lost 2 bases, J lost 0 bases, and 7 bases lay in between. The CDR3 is CASSLSPMNTEAFF. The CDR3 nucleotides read TGTGCCAGCAGCTTATCCCCCATGAACACTGAAGCTTTCTTT.